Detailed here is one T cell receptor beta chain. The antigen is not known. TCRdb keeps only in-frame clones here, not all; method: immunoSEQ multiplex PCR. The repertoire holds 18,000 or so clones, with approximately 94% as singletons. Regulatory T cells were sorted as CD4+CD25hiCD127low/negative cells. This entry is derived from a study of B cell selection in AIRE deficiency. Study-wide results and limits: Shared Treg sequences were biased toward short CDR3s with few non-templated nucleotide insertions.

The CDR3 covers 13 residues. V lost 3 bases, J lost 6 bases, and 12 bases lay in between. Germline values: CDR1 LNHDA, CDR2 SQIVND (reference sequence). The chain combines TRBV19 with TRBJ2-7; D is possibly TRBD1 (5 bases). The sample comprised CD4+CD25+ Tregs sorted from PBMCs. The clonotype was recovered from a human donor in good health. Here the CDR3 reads CASSMYPRAEQYF. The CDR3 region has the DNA TGTGCCAGTAGTATGTATCCCAGGGCCGAGCAGTACTTC. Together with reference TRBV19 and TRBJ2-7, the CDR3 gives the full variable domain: DGGITQSPKYLFRKEGQNVTLSCEQNLNHDAMYWYRQDPGQGLRLIYYSQIVNDFQKGDIAEGYSVSREKKESFPLTVTSAQKNPTAFYLCASSMYPRAEQYFGPGTRLTVT.